This T cell receptor (beta chain) originates from a study of cytomegalovirus exposure and HLA in healthy donors. A multiplex PCR was run with 60 Vbeta primers and 13 Jbeta primers. Using immunoSEQ multiplex PCR, the repertoire was profiled, and TCRdb retains in-frame clones only, with some absent. The table has some 180,000 clones, approximately 80% seen once. With V trimmed by 1 base and J by 8 bases, 15 bases remained unmatched. CDR1 and CDR2 (germline): SGHVS, FQNEAQ. CDR3 length: 17 residues. Study-wide points: The only immune exposure information that was available was CMV serostatus.

A remark on this clone: The antigen remains unidentified.

Specimen: PBMCs. This chain joins TRBV7-8 and TRBJ2-3; 7 nucleotides agree with TRBD1. The receptor comes from a young man in good health and CMV-seronegative. The CDR3 DNA reads as TGTGCCAGCAGCTTAGGAGGGGGCTCCTGGGGTAAGGGTACGCAGTATTTT. This gives the protein CASSLGGGSWGKGTQYF. The full variable domain, in which reference TRBV7-8 and TRBJ2-3 provide the parts outside the CDR3, is GAGVSQSPRYKVAKRGQDVALRCDPISGHVSLFWYQQALGQGPEFLTYFQNEAQLDKSGLPSDRFFAERPEGSVSTLKIQRTQQEDSAVYLCASSLGGGSWGKGTQYFGPGTRLTVL.